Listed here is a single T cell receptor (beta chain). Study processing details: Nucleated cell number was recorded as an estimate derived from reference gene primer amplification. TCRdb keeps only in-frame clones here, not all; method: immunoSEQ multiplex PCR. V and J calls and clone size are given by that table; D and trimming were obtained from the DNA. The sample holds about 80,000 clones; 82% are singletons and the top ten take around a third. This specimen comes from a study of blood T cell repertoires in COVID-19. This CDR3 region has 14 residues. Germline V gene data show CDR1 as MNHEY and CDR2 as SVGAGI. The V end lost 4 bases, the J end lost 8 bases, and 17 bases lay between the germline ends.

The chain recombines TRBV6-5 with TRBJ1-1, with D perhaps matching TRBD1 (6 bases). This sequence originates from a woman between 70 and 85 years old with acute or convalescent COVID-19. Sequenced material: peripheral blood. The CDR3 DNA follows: TGTGCCAGCAGTTCCCCACACAGGGCCCGCGAAGCTTTCTTT. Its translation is CASSSPHRAREAFF.